A single TCR beta chain is shown here with its context. The CDR3 spans 15 residues. Germline CDR1 is SQVTM and CDR2 is ANQGSEA. Trimming removed 5 bases at V and 1 base at J, with 17 bases between. Noted treatment: oral pan-JAK inhibitor, 5-10 mg twice daily. Sequencing templates came from extracted RNA that was reverse transcribed into cDNA. Sequenced by immunoSEQ multiplex PCR; TCRdb stores in-frame clones only, minus some. Among 150,000 or so clones listed, around half were seen once. The record originates from a study of CD8+ T cells in alopecia areata. This sequence joins TRBV29-1 and TRBJ1-1; D is possibly TRBD1 (5 bases). Here the sequenced sample was CD8+ T cells sorted from blood, taken at week 4, from a patient treated with tofacitinib. This TCR was sampled from a human donor with alopecia areata. The CDR3 loop is CSVYLGGVTNTEAFF. CDR3 bases: TGCAGCGTTTATTTGGGAGGGGTAACGAACACTGAAGCTTTCTTT.